These T cell receptor beta chains were read from a single sample in a study of breast tumors, draining lymph nodes, adjacent tissues. TCRdb fed the multiplex PCR reads into MiXCR, producing one record per CDR3 protein. In the table there are 60,000 to 65,000 distinct CDR3 sequences, 45% to 60% of which are singletons. Sequencing was done on a sample of breast tumor tissue. These receptors came from a female donor with breast cancer. Some clones in this sample may be carry-over from other donors' samples. Both conserved end residues are part of each CDR3. The order of the fields is J gene, V gene, D gene, clone size, CDR3 DNA, CDR3 protein. A D gene is named only where the DNA matches it firmly. Only some rows state a clone size, as once, few, many or a class for expanded clones.

TRBJ1-1 | TRBV7-3 | TRBD1 | - | TGTGCCAGCAGCTCCGACCGGGACAAGGGGGCGATTACTGAAGCTTTCTTT | CASSSDRDKGAITEAFF
TRBJ2-7 | TRBV7-2 | TRBD2 | - | TGTGCCAGCACCTGGGGACTACCTTCCTACGAGCAGTACTTC | CASTWGLPSYEQYF
TRBJ2-5 | TRBV12-3/TRBV12-4 | TRBD2 | medium-sized | TGTGCCAGCAGTTTAGTTAGCGGGGGGGGAAAAGAGACCCAGTACTTC | CASSLVSGGGKETQYF
TRBJ1-4 | TRBV9 | - | - | TGTGCCAGCAGCTCAGAAGGGGTGTTGGATGAAAAACTGTTTTTT | CASSSEGVLDEKLFF
TRBJ2-2 | TRBV28 | TRBD2 | - | TGTGCCAGCAAGGGGACTAGAGGGGTTGGTGGGGAGCTGTTTTTT | CASKGTRGVGGELFF
TRBJ2-1 | TRBV20-1 | - | many | TGCAGTGCTAGAGTAGGGAGTGGAGGGGCGCAGGGCTCCTACAATGAGCAGTTCTTC | CSARVGSGGAQGSYNEQFF
TRBJ1-5 | TRBV20-1 | TRBD1 | many | TGCAGTGCTACGCAACAGGGGGCAGGTAGCAATCAGCCCCAGCATTTT | CSATQQGAGSNQPQHF
TRBJ2-1 | TRBV7-9 | - | - | TGTGCCAGCAGTGCCAGCGGCCCGGAGGAGCAGTTCTTC | CASSASGPEEQFF
TRBJ1-6 | TRBV5-6 | - | - | TGTGCCAGCGGTTCGGCCAGCTCACCCCTCCACTTT | CASGSASSPLHF
TRBJ2-2 | TRBV6-5 | - | - | TGTGCCAGCAGTCCGCAGGGCCTGCGCTCGAACACCGGGGAGCTGTTTTTT | CASSPQGLRSNTGELFF
TRBJ2-5 | TRBV24-1 | - | - | TGTGCCACCAGTGATCCCTCAAGCCCTCAAGAGACCCAGTACTTC | CATSDPSSPQETQYF
TRBJ1-2 | TRBV7-9 | - | - | TGTGCCAGCAGCTTAAGGCAGGGCTCCTTCGGTTACACCTTC | CASSLRQGSFGYTF
TRBJ2-7 | TRBV20-1 | TRBD2 | - | TGCAGTGCTAGAGGGACTAGCGGAAGATTTTACGAGCAGTACTTC | CSARGTSGRFYEQYF
TRBJ2-1 | TRBV20-1 | TRBD2 | many | TGCAGTGCCCGTGGTTGGGGGGGCTCCTACAATGAGCAGTTCTTC | CSARGWGGSYNEQFF
TRBJ1-5 | TRBV24-1 | - | - | TGTGCCACCAGTGAATCCGGTCAGCCCCAGCATTTT | CATSESGQPQHF
TRBJ1-3 | TRBV27 | - | many | TGTGCCAGCAGTTTACCCGACACCGGAAACACCATATATTTT | CASSLPDTGNTIYF
TRBJ1-6 | TRBV27 | - | many | TGTGCCAGCAGTTTCACCCACAATTCACCCCTCCACTTT | CASSFTHNSPLHF
TRBJ2-1 | TRBV9 | TRBD2 | many | TGTGCCAGCAGCGTAGACCTAGCGGATTACAATGAGCAGTTCTTC | CASSVDLADYNEQFF
TRBJ2-3 | TRBV6-1 | TRBD2 | many | TGTGCCAGCAGTGAAGTGACTAGCGGGGGAGTAGATACGCAGTATTTT | CASSEVTSGGVDTQYF
TRBJ2-3 | TRBV11-2 | - | once | TGTGCCAGCGGGGGTCGCACAGATACGCAGTATTTT | CASGGRTDTQYF
TRBJ1-2 | TRBV19 | TRBD1 | - | TGTGCCAGTAACACCGGGACAGGGGGACAGAACTATGGCTACACCTTC | CASNTGTGGQNYGYTF
TRBJ1-2 | TRBV20-1 | - | - | TGCAGTAAAGGACGCCTTTATGGCTACACCTTC | CSKGRLYGYTF
TRBJ1-4 | TRBV15 | TRBD1 | once | TGTGCCACCAGCATTCCGGGACAGAAACTGTTTTTT | CATSIPGQKLFF
TRBJ1-6 | TRBV5-1 | TRBD1 | many | TGCGCCAGCAGCTTACAGGGGAGTCCCTCACCCCTCCACTTT | CASSLQGSPSPLHF
TRBJ2-3 | TRBV20-1 | - | - | TGCAGTGCTTTCCCCGGGACAGCGGGATGGGGGCCCCCAGATACGCAGTATTTT | CSAFPGTAGWGPPDTQYF
TRBJ2-2 | TRBV7-2 | - | - | TGTGCCAGCAGCTACGGGACTCCCCCCGGGGAGCTGTTTTTT | CASSYGTPPGELFF
TRBJ2-1 | TRBV28 | TRBD2 | many | TGTGCCAGCAGTTCCCGACTAGCGTTGGGGGGGAATGAGCAGTTCTTC | CASSSRLALGGNEQFF
TRBJ2-1 | TRBV20-1 | - | - | TGCAGTGTTGGATCCCCCCTTAGCGTAGGGAATGAGCAGTTCTTC | CSVGSPLSVGNEQFF
TRBJ2-7 | TRBV6-6 | - | medium-sized | TGTGCCAGCGCTCAGGGTTCTGTTTACGAGCAGTACTTC | CASAQGSVYEQYF
TRBJ2-2 | TRBV2 | - | - | TGTGCCAGCAGTGAAAGGAAGGGGAACACCGGGGAGCTGTTTTTT | CASSERKGNTGELFF
TRBJ2-7 | TRBV11-2 | TRBD2 | - | TGTGCCAGCAGCGCGGGGACTAGCGGGTCCTACGAGCAGTACTTC | CASSAGTSGSYEQYF
TRBJ1-6 | TRBV7-3 | TRBD1 | - | TGTGCCAGCAGCTTACAGGGGGCATATAATTCACCCCTCCACTTT | CASSLQGAYNSPLHF
TRBJ1-3 | TRBV6-2/TRBV6-3 | - | - | TGTGCCAGCAGCAGAGGGAGTCTCGGAAACACCATATATTTT | CASSRGSLGNTIYF
TRBJ2-7 | TRBV14 | - | medium-sized | TGTGCCAGCAGCCGAGGCTTGGGGAGGGAGCAGTACTTC | CASSRGLGREQYF
TRBJ2-3 | TRBV6-1 | TRBD1 | - | TGTGCCAGCAGTCAAGGCACAGGGGGTAACACAGATACGCAGTATTTT | CASSQGTGGNTDTQYF
TRBJ2-1 | TRBV29-1 | TRBD2 | - | TGCAGCTTAGTTCCGGGACTAGCGGCCCCCAATGAGCAGTTCTTC | CSLVPGLAAPNEQFF
TRBJ2-7 | TRBV5-1 | TRBD1 | many | TGCGCCAGCAGCTCTTCCGGGACAGACGCCGAGCAGTACTTC | CASSSSGTDAEQYF
TRBJ2-5 | TRBV2 | TRBD2 | many | TGTGCCAGCAGCTCCGGGACTAGCGGGGGGGGGACCCAGTACTTC | CASSSGTSGGGTQYF
TRBJ1-5 | TRBV6-2/TRBV6-3 | - | - | TGTGCCAGCAGTTATCCGGTGGGACAGCCCCAGCATTTT | CASSYPVGQPQHF
TRBJ2-5 | TRBV9 | - | many | TGTGCCAGCAGCCCCAACATAGGGGCAGGAGGCAGGGAGACCCAGTACTTC | CASSPNIGAGGRETQYF
TRBJ1-1 | TRBV15 | - | many | TGTGCCACCAGCAGAGATCATGGGAACACTGAAGCTTTCTTT | CATSRDHGNTEAFF
TRBJ2-3 | TRBV20-1 | - | few | TGCAGTGCTAGTGGCAGGGTCTTTCCCACAGATACGCAGTATTTT | CSASGRVFPTDTQYF
TRBJ1-5 | TRBV5-5 | - | medium-sized | TGTGCCAGCAGCTTGGCGGGCAACCGCAATCAGCCCCAGCATTTT | CASSLAGNRNQPQHF
TRBJ1-5 | TRBV19 | - | - | TGTGCCAGTAGCCGGGGGCAGCCCCAGCATTTT | CASSRGQPQHF
TRBJ1-5 | TRBV7-6 | - | - | TGTGCCAGCAGCTTAGTTGCCAGGCCTGATTATACGCAGCATTTT | CASSLVARPDYTQHF